These T cell receptor beta chains were read from a single sample in a study of blood T cell repertoires in COVID-19. The method was immunoSEQ multiplex PCR; TCRdb's version includes in-frame clones alone and lacks a portion of them. The sample includes 250,000 to 300,000 clones, 89% of them seen just once. The sample taken for sequencing was PBMCs or T cells enriched from blood (not recorded which). These receptors all come from a woman aged 40 to 49 who had recovered from COVID-19. The CDR3 runs from the conserved cysteine through the conserved F or W. The D gene is left open where the match is weak. Size is omitted from some rows. Given values are once, few, many or a class for expanded clones.

abundance | len | j_gene | d_gene | v_gene | CDR3aa | CDR3nt
- | 16 | TRBJ1-6 | - | TRBV30 | CAWSVPLRQGGSPLHF | TGTGCCTGGAGTGTACCGCTCCGGCAGGGAGGGTCACCCCTCCACTTT
- | 15 | TRBJ2-1 | - | TRBV5-4 | CASSKDTSSYNEQFF | TGTGCCAGCAGCAAGGACACGAGCTCCTACAATGAGCAGTTCTTC
- | 15 | TRBJ1-4 | - | TRBV18 | CASSPGKGGPEKLFF | TGTGCCAGCTCTCCCGGGAAGGGAGGGCCTGAAAAACTGTTTTTT
- | 15 | TRBJ1-6 | TRBD1 | TRBV6-5 | CASRRTGEGNSPLHF | TGTGCCAGCAGACGGACAGGGGAGGGTAATTCACCCCTCCACTTT
- | 16 | TRBJ1-3 | TRBD1 | TRBV5-4 | CASSLGGRGPGNTIYF | TGTGCCAGCAGCTTGGGGGGCAGGGGGCCTGGAAACACCATATATTTT
- | 14 | TRBJ1-3 | - | TRBV15 | CATRTGSSGNTIYF | TGTGCCACCCGAACAGGCTCCTCTGGAAACACCATATATTTT
- | 14 | TRBJ1-1 | - | TRBV7-2 | CASSFSGTQGEAFF | TGTGCCAGCAGCTTCAGTGGGACCCAGGGGGAAGCTTTCTTT
- | 15 | TRBJ1-1 | TRBD1 | TRBV11-2 | CASSKRTGVDTEAFF | TGTGCCAGCAGCAAAAGGACAGGGGTGGACACTGAAGCTTTCTTT
- | 16 | TRBJ2-1 | TRBD2 | TRBV11-2 | CASSPTLSGRANEQFF | TGTGCCAGCAGCCCCACCCTTAGCGGGAGGGCCAATGAGCAGTTCTTC
- | 15 | TRBJ1-1 | - | TRBV4-1 | CASSHPGTRNTEAFF | TGCGCCAGCAGCCATCCCGGGACAAGGAACACTGAAGCTTTCTTT
- | 16 | TRBJ1-1 | TRBD1 | TRBV5-1 | CASSPRQGASNTEAFF | TGCGCCAGCAGCCCCCGACAGGGGGCGTCGAACACTGAAGCTTTCTTT
- | 15 | TRBJ2-1 | - | TRBV5-1 | CASSLRGQGFDEQFF | TGCGCCAGCAGCTTGAGAGGGCAGGGGTTCGATGAGCAGTTCTTC
- | 15 | TRBJ1-1 | - | TRBV27 | CASSLNRGGNTEAFF | TGTGCCAGCAGTTTAAATCGGGGGGGGAACACTGAAGCTTTCTTT
- | 15 | TRBJ1-6 | - | TRBV27 | CASSLEGGYNSPLHF | TGTGCCAGCAGTTTAGAGGGCGGTTATAATTCACCCCTCCACTTT
- | 16 | TRBJ2-2 | TRBD2 | TRBV4-1 | CASSPSNRGGTGELFF | TGCGCCAGCAGCCCCTCAAATCGGGGGGGCACCGGGGAGCTGTTTTTT
- | 15 | TRBJ1-2 | TRBD1 | TRBV11-1 | CASSFRFRGNYGYTF | TGTGCCAGCAGCTTCAGGTTCAGGGGGAACTATGGCTACACCTTC
- | 18 | TRBJ1-5 | TRBD1 | TRBV5-4 | CASSLQGDRGGPNQPQHF | TGTGCCAGCAGCTTGCAGGGGGACAGGGGGGGGCCCAATCAGCCCCAGCATTTT
- | 14 | TRBJ2-3 | - | TRBV6-5 | CASSYERDTDTQYF | TGTGCCAGCAGTTACGAGAGGGACACAGATACGCAGTATTTT
once | 15 | TRBJ1-1 | - | TRBV7-9 | CASSLRSGGPTEAFF | TGTGCCAGCAGCTTAAGGTCAGGAGGCCCCACTGAAGCTTTCTTT
- | 15 | TRBJ2-7 | TRBD1 | TRBV11-2 | CASSRYRDRGYEQYF | TGTGCCAGCAGCCGTTACCGGGACAGGGGCTACGAGCAGTACTTC
- | 15 | TRBJ2-1 | TRBD2 | TRBV5-1 | CASSWAPGLAGEQFF | TGCGCCAGCAGCTGGGCGCCGGGACTAGCGGGAGAGCAGTTCTTC
- | 14 | TRBJ2-3 | - | TRBV19 | CASSIRRSTDTQYF | TGTGCCAGTAGTATCCGGCGGAGCACAGATACGCAGTATTTT
once | 13 | TRBJ1-1 | - | TRBV6-2/TRBV6-3 | CASTPGWGEGAFF | TGTGCCAGCACCCCCGGATGGGGAGAAGGGGCTTTCTTT
- | 14 | TRBJ2-1 | TRBD1 | TRBV30 | CAWSGSGGWGEQFF | TGTGCCTGGAGTGGTTCAGGGGGCTGGGGTGAGCAGTTCTTC
- | 12 | TRBJ1-1 | - | TRBV3-1/TRBV3-2 | CASSQASTEAFF | TGTGCCAGCAGCCAAGCGTCCACTGAAGCTTTCTTT
- | 15 | TRBJ1-1 | - | TRBV4-1 | CASSQGWRGNTEAFF | TGCGCCAGCAGCCAAGGCTGGCGGGGTAACACTGAAGCTTTCTTT
- | 17 | TRBJ1-1 | TRBD1 | TRBV7-2 | CASSRFGTGAGDTEAFF | TGTGCCAGCAGCCGCTTCGGGACAGGGGCGGGTGACACTGAAGCTTTCTTT
- | 15 | TRBJ2-2 | - | TRBV5-1 | CASSLARANTGELFF | TGCGCCAGCAGCTTGGCCCGGGCGAACACCGGGGAGCTGTTTTTT
- | 15 | TRBJ1-5 | TRBD1 | TRBV2 | CASRTHTGGGGPQHF | TGTGCCAGCAGGACCCACACAGGGGGCGGGGGGCCCCAGCATTTT
- | 13 | TRBJ1-1 | - | TRBV11-2 | CASSLGMNTEAFF | TGTGCCAGCAGCTTGGGCATGAACACTGAAGCTTTCTTT
- | 14 | TRBJ2-2 | - | TRBV3-1/TRBV3-2 | CASSPPRGTGELFF | TGTGCCAGCAGCCCGCCTAGGGGAACCGGGGAGCTGTTTTTT
few | 18 | TRBJ1-1 | - | TRBV6-6 | CASSPPRATFFMNTEAFF | TGTGCCAGCAGTCCACCGCGGGCGACATTTTTCATGAACACTGAAGCTTTCTTT
- | 15 | TRBJ1-2 | TRBD1 | TRBV5-4 | CASSLGQRLNYGYTF | TGTGCCAGCAGCCTGGGACAGCGCCTTAACTATGGCTACACCTTC
- | 15 | TRBJ1-1 | TRBD1 | TRBV6-5 | CASSYSTRGNTEAFF | TGTGCCAGCAGTTACTCGACCAGGGGGAATACTGAAGCTTTCTTT
- | 13 | TRBJ1-3 | - | TRBV30 | CAWRAIAADTIYF | TGTGCCTGGAGGGCCATAGCCGCGGACACCATATATTTT
few | 14 | TRBJ1-1 | TRBD1 | TRBV6-4 | CASSATGGLTEAFF | TGTGCCAGCAGTGCCACAGGGGGCCTCACTGAAGCTTTCTTT
- | 15 | TRBJ1-1 | TRBD1 | TRBV7-2 | CASSFWGQGDTEAFF | TGTGCCAGCAGCTTCTGGGGACAGGGGGACACTGAAGCTTTCTTT
- | 12 | TRBJ2-3 | - | TRBV28 | CASSLLTDTQYF | TGTGCCAGCAGTCTACTCACAGATACGCAGTATTTT
- | 13 | TRBJ1-5 | - | TRBV19 | CASSIVGNQPQHF | TGTGCCAGTAGTATAGTCGGCAATCAGCCCCAGCATTTT
- | 14 | TRBJ1-1 | - | TRBV5-1 | CASSLDQQNTEAFF | TGCGCCAGCAGCTTGGATCAACAGAACACTGAAGCTTTCTTT
- | 13 | TRBJ2-1 | - | TRBV5-6 | CASSPLDHNEQFF | TGTGCCAGCAGCCCACTAGACCACAATGAGCAGTTCTTC
- | 15 | TRBJ1-2 | TRBD1 | TRBV20-1 | CSASSGGGTNYGYTF | TGCAGTGCTAGTTCGGGAGGGGGCACCAACTATGGCTACACCTTC
- | 13 | TRBJ1-2 | - | TRBV27 | CASSPTAPPGYTF | TGTGCCAGCAGTCCGACTGCACCGCCAGGCTACACCTTC
- | 15 | TRBJ2-7 | - | TRBV21-1 | CATLDGGRCSYEQYF | TGTGCCACCCTGGACGGCGGGAGGTGCTCCTACGAGCAGTACTTC
once | 15 | TRBJ1-1 | - | TRBV19 | CASSIAPSWNTEAFF | TGTGCCAGTAGTATAGCCCCTAGTTGGAACACTGAAGCTTTCTTT
- | 16 | TRBJ2-5 | TRBD2 | TRBV3-1/TRBV3-2 | CASSLRGLAGQETQYF | TGTGCCAGCAGCCTCAGAGGGCTAGCGGGCCAAGAGACCCAGTACTTC
few | 19 | TRBJ2-2 | TRBD1 | TRBV19 | CATNPTGAAVGAHTGELFF | TGTGCCACCAATCCGACAGGGGCCGCGGTTGGGGCGCACACCGGGGAGCTGTTTTTT
- | 13 | TRBJ2-3 | - | TRBV19 | CASSHRDTDTQYF | TGTGCCAGTAGTCACCGGGACACAGATACGCAGTATTTT
- | 15 | TRBJ1-5 | TRBD1 | TRBV30 | CAWSPKGTGNQPQHF | TGTGCCTGGTCCCCGAAAGGGACAGGAAATCAGCCCCAGCATTTT
- | 14 | TRBJ2-4 | - | TRBV5-1 | CASSPDGAGNIQYF | TGCGCCAGCAGCCCCGACGGGGCGGGGAACATTCAGTACTTC
- | 12 | TRBJ2-5 | - | TRBV2 | CASRLGGETQYF | TGTGCCAGCAGGTTAGGAGGAGAGACCCAGTACTTC
- | 14 | TRBJ2-3 | TRBD2 | TRBV29-1 | CSVRRDYLTDTQYF | TGCAGCGTCCGCCGGGACTACCTCACAGATACGCAGTATTTT